The entry that follows covers one T cell receptor beta chain sequence. Time point given: blood at routine non-recurrence follow-up after resection. TCRs were sequenced from unsorted whole RNA of tumor, nontumor lung or PBMC. This sample is drawn from a study of spatial heterogeneity in lung cancer. Study overall: The donors, approximately 66 patients with untreated early-stage non-small cell lung cancer, provided the samples. Sequencing was performed on follow-up PBMC samples when available, collected at a median of roughly 24 months after resection. Raw sequencing reads included, on average, more than eight appearances of each unique TCR and UMI combination.

Trimming left V 2 bases short and J 4 bases short, with 14 bases between. This CDR3 has 16 amino acids. TCRdb itself ran the 5' RACE reads through MiXCR, one entry per CDR3 protein. This table has 85,000 to 100,000 distinct CDR3 sequences, approximately 20% appearing once. This TCR came from a male donor with early-stage non-small cell lung cancer. The chain carries TRBV23-1 and TRBJ2-2; D is uncertain. TRBV23-1 is treated as an ORF (open reading frame) with a function not yet certain. Sequencing was performed on PBMCs, taken at follow-up. The DNA of the CDR3 is TGCGCCAGCAGTCAAACAGTATCACCGTCCACCGGGGAGCTGTTTTTT. Amino acid sequence: CASSQTVSPSTGELFF.